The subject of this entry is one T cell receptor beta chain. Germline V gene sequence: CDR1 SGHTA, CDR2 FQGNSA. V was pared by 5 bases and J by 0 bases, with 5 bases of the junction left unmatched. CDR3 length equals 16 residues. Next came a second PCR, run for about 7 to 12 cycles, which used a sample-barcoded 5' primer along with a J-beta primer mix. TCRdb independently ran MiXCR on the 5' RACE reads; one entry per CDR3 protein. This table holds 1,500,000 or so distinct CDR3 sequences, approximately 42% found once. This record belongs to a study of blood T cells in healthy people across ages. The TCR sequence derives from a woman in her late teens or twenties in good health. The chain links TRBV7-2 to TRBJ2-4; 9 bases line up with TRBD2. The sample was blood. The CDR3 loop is CASSERLAAAKNIQYF. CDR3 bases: TGTGCCAGCAGCGAGCGACTAGCGGCAGCCAAAAACATTCAGTACTTC.